These 21 T cell receptor beta chains share one sample of origin, sequenced in a study of early T cells in non-severe SARS-CoV-2 infection. TCRdb itself ran the 5' RACE reads through MiXCR, one entry per CDR3 protein. There are under 85,000 distinct CDR3 sequences in the sample; roughly 13% occur only once, and about 1.1% lies in the top ten. Specimen: whole blood. The source is an adult who was a healthcare worker with PCR-confirmed SARS-CoV-2 infection or an uninfected control (not recorded which).

This clonotype showed up just a few times. This chain joins TRBV24-1 and TRBJ2-6, with D possibly being TRBD2 (5 bases). The CDR3 loop spans 15 amino acids. Trimming cost V 9 bases and J 1 base, with 12 bases left between them. Germline CDR1 is KGHDR and CDR2 is SFDVKD. The CDR3 here is CATDSGESGANVLTF. For the CDR3, the DNA is TGTGCCACCGACTCTGGGGAGTCTGGGGCCAACGTCCTGACTTTC.

This clonotype was observed a few times. The CDR3 DNA is TGCGCCAGCAGCAACCGGGACAGGGACTCCTACGAGCAGTACTTC. The encoded protein is CASSNRDRDSYEQYF. V is TRBV5-1 and J is TRBJ2-7; 9 bases line up with TRBD1. CDR1 is SGHRS, CDR2 YFSETQ, per germline. This CDR3 is 15 amino acids long. J was trimmed by 0 bases and V by 4 bases; bases with no gene match: 5. The entire variable domain, with the rest obtained from reference TRBV5-1 and TRBJ2-7, is as follows: KAGVTQTPRYLIKTRGQQVTLSCSPISGHRSVSWYQQTPGQGLQFLFEYFSETQRNKGNFPGRFSGRQFSNSRSEMNVSTLELGDSALYLCASSNRDRDSYEQYFGPGTRLTVT.

This clonotype has at least ten counts. The rearrangement joins TRBV28 to TRBJ1-2; no definite D call. From germline, CDR1 is MDHEN and CDR2 SYDVKM. V dropped 6 bases and J dropped 1 base, with 9 bases sitting between them. The CDR3 extends over 13 amino acids. CDR3 sequence: CASSLDNNYGYTF. CDR3 DNA: TGTGCCAGCAGCCTAGACAATAACTATGGCTACACCTTC.

This chain connects TRBV6-6 to TRBJ1-4; D remains unclear. V lost 7 bases, J lost 5 bases, and 14 bases lay in between. CDR1 is MNHNY and CDR2 is SVGAGI in the germline V gene (reference sequence). The CDR3 covers 14 residues. CDR3 DNA: TGTGCCAGCACCACTGACGCTACAAATGAAAAACTGTTTTTT. Amino acids: CASTTDATNEKLFF.

The J gene is TRBJ2-7, the V gene TRBV29-1, with 8 bases fitting TRBD2. J gave up 2 bases and V 0 bases, and 6 bases lay outside the gene matches. Germline-derived CDR1 and CDR2 are SQVTM and ANQGSEA. CDR3 length: 15 amino acids. Here the CDR3 DNA reads TGCAGCGTTGAAGAAGAGCGGGAGCCCCCCTACGAGCAGTACTTC. It codes for CSVEEEREPPYEQYF.

This clonotype showed up just a few times. The chain couples TRBV12-3 or TRBV12-4 to TRBJ1-4; D is unresolved. The V end was cut by 10 bases, the J end by 3 bases, with 15 bases between. CDR3 length equals 14 residues. The chain's CDR3 is CATQFGSSNEKLFF. In nucleotides, the CDR3 is TGTGCCACTCAGTTCGGGTCGTCTAATGAAAAACTGTTTTTT.

This clonotype was seen a handful of times. The chain joins TRBV7-9 to TRBJ2-7; no reliable D call. The germline CDR1 and CDR2 sequences are SEHNR and FQNEAQ (reference sequence). V lost 7 bases to trimming and J lost 10 bases, with 17 bases between them. The CDR3 consists of 12 residues. This CDR3 is CASTSTPLLQYF. DNA of the CDR3: TGTGCCAGCACCTCGACCCCCCTACTTCAGTACTTC.

V is TRBV10-1 and J is TRBJ2-3, with D maybe TRBD2 (5 bases). With 3 bases removed from V and 1 base from J, the gap between germline ends came to 8 bases. Germline V gene sequence: CDR1 WNHNN, CDR2 SYGVQD (reference sequence). This CDR3 region has 14 residues. The CDR3: CASSEAGGTDTQYF. CDR3 coding DNA: TGCGCCAGCAGTGAAGCCGGGGGCACAGATACGCAGTATTTT.

This clonotype showed up many times. V is TRBV4-3 and J is TRBJ1-5; 7 positions match TRBD1. The CDR3 loop spans 14 amino acids. Germline-derived CDR1 and CDR2 are LGHNA and YSLEER. The V and J ends lost 4 bases and 6 bases, in that order; junction bases with no gene match: 6. In DNA form, the CDR3 reads TGCGCCAGCAGCCCTACAGGGGAGGGTCAGCCCCAGCATTTT. Its translation is CASSPTGEGQPQHF.

This clonotype was picked up many times. The chain uses TRBV24-1 and TRBJ2-5, with unresolved D. Germline CDR1 is KGHDR and CDR2 is SFDVKD. V was clipped by 1 base and J by 5 bases, with 4 bases between them. This CDR3 is built from 12 residues. The CDR3 region has the DNA TGTGCCACCAGTGATTTTTCGGAGACCCAGTACTTC. Translation: CATSDFSETQYF.

This clonotype has at least ten counts. V usage is TRBV9 and J usage is TRBJ1-1; no firm D call. CDR1 is SGDLS, CDR2 YYNGEE, per germline. This CDR3 region has 15 residues. Trimming took off 0 bases at V and 1 base at J, with 10 bases between the two ends. CDR3 sequence: CASSVELTPNTEAFF. The CDR3 coding sequence is TGTGCCAGCAGCGTAGAGCTGACACCGAACACTGAAGCTTTCTTT.

The sample holds a few counts of this clonotype. The gene calls are TRBV12-3 or TRBV12-4 and TRBJ1-1; no clear D. V shed 3 bases and J shed 3 bases, with 8 bases lying between them. This CDR3 has 13 residues. The CDR3 here is CASSLPGDTEAFF. CDR3 bases: TGTGCCAGCAGTTTGCCGGGAGACACTGAAGCTTTCTTT.

The sample holds many counts of this clonotype. The V gene is TRBV23-1, the J gene TRBJ2-1; possible D gene TRBD2, 5 bases. TRBV23-1 qualifies as an ORF whose function is uncertain. The CDR3 consists of 12 residues. Between the trimmed V and J ends, which lost 2 bases and 8 bases, there was a span of 7 bases. CDR3 loop: CASSQQEDEQFF. The CDR3 DNA reads TGCGCCAGCAGTCAACAGGAGGATGAGCAGTTCTTC.

In this sample, this clonotype turned up many times. The chain is built from TRBV7-9 and TRBJ2-7; tentatively, D is TRBD2 (8 bases). The CDR3 is 14 residues long. In germline, CDR1 is SEHNR, CDR2 FQNEAQ (reference sequence). Trimming left V 4 bases short and J 6 bases short, with 16 bases between. The CDR3 DNA reads TGTGCCAGCAGCTCTTCAGGGGGACTAGGCGAGCAGTACTTC. Protein product: CASSSSGGLGEQYF. The full variable domain, with the rest looked up from reference TRBV7-9 and TRBJ2-7, is DTGVSQNPRHKITKRGQNVTFRCDPISEHNRLYWYRQTLGQGPEFLTYFQNEAQLEKSRLLSDRFSAERPKGSFSTLEIQRTEQGDSAMYLCASSSSGGLGEQYFGPGTRLTVT.

This clonotype was counted between two and nine times. This chain links TRBV27 with TRBJ2-2; TRBD1 aligns across 9 bases. The V segment lost 3 bases and the J segment 7 bases; nucleotides outside the gene matches: 0. The CDR3 length is 13 residues. Germline assignment: CDR1 MNHEY and CDR2 SMNVEV (reference sequence). In DNA, the CDR3 is TGTGCCAGCAGTTTGGACAGGGGCGGGGAGCTGTTTTTT. It encodes CASSLDRGGELFF.

Many counts were recorded for this clonotype. The V and J genes are TRBV7-9 and TRBJ2-7, with TRBD2 matching over 10 bases. The V gene end was trimmed by 6 bases and the J gene end by 5 bases; junction bases not matched to a gene: 4. The CDR3 runs 13 residues. Germline-derived CDR1 and CDR2 are SEHNR and FQNEAQ (reference sequence). The CDR3 region has the DNA TGTGCCAGCAGGCTAGCGGGAGCCCACGAGCAGTACTTC. Amino acid sequence: CASRLAGAHEQYF.

J is TRBJ2-7 and V is TRBV20-1; TRBD1 or TRBD2 may be the D gene (5 bases each). With 5 bases removed from V and 0 bases from J, the gap between germline ends came to 11 bases. Germline-derived CDR1 and CDR2 are DFQATT and SNEGSKA (reference sequence). CDR3 length: 13 amino acids. The chain's CDR3 is CSARTDSSYEQYF. Here the CDR3 DNA reads TGCAGTGCTCGGACTGACAGCTCCTACGAGCAGTACTTC.

The CDR3 nucleotides read TGTGCCAGTTCCTCCCAGGACGGGGGTACAGATACGCAGTATTTT. Translation gives CASSSQDGGTDTQYF. The chain has TRBV4-2 and TRBJ2-3, with D possibly matching TRBD2 (6 bases). The germline V gene encodes CDR1 LGHNA and CDR2 YNFKEQ. V shed 9 bases and J shed 3 bases, with 19 bases lying between them. The CDR3 length is 15 residues.

This clonotype was seen ten or more times. The rearrangement joins TRBV7-2 to TRBJ1-1; no reliable D call. This CDR3 region has 13 residues. With 6 bases removed from V and 0 bases from J, the gap between germline ends came to 8 bases. Germline CDR1 SGHTA, CDR2 FQGNSA. CDR3 sequence reads: CASSIHMNTEAFF. CDR3 sequence (DNA): TGTGCCAGCAGTATACACATGAACACTGAAGCTTTCTTT. The full variable domain, completed using reference TRBV7-2 and TRBJ1-1, is GAGVSQSPSNKVTEKGKDVELRCDPISGHTALYWYRQSLGQGLEFLIYFQGNSAPDKSGLPSDRFSAERTGGSVSTLTIQRTQQEDSAVYLCASSIHMNTEAFFGQGTRLTVV.

This clonotype was seen many times. The genes are TRBV10-3 and TRBJ1-6; 8 bases agree with TRBD1. V trimming: 6 bases; J trimming: 10 bases; junction bases outside the gene matches: 11. CDR1 and CDR2 (germline): ENHRY, SYGVKD. The length of the CDR3 is 15 residues. For the CDR3, the DNA is TGTGCCATCAGCCAGACAGGGGCCGACCGCTCACCCCTCCACTTT. It codes for CAISQTGADRSPLHF.

This clonotype was observed at least ten times. A read error may account for a junction end that differs from germline. J is TRBJ2-2 and V is TRBV6-4; possibly TRBD2 for D (5 bases). Germline V gene sequence: CDR1 MRHNA, CDR2 SNTAGT. The CDR3 extends over 13 amino acids. The CDR3: CASSDQNTGELVF. In DNA form, the CDR3 reads TGTGCCAGCAGTGACCAAAACACCGGGGAGCTGGTTTTT.